This T cell receptor (beta chain) originates from a study of T-cell memory formation after mild COVID-19. TCRdb ran MiXCR on the 5' RACE reads and lists one entry per CDR3 protein. Here the sample spans 110,000 to 150,000 distinct CDR3 sequences, almost 25% being singletons. CDR1 is SNHLY, CDR2 FYNNEI, per germline. The CDR3 is made up of 13 amino acids. With 10 bases clipped from V and 3 bases from J, the junction kept 8 bases outside the gene matches. The chain joins TRBV2 to TRBJ2-7, with 8 bases lining up with TRBD1. The TCR originated in an adult woman who had mild COVID-19 (a few samples of this study predate the infection). Cell type and time point are not known. The sample comprised PBMCs or a T cell subset sorted from them (not recorded which). This chain's CDR3 is CATWTGIDYEQYF. Here the CDR3 DNA reads TGTGCCACCTGGACAGGGATAGACTACGAGCAGTACTTC.